This entry describes one TCR beta chain. Its antigen remains unidentified. The record originates from a study of cytomegalovirus exposure and HLA in healthy donors. Whole-study findings and limits: There were reportedly fewer N-insertions in an Asian-associated ancestry cluster than the approximately 700-donor mean, in a later analysis. In a later analysis, parvovirus B19, influenza, CMV and Epstein-Barr virus appeared linked to several top co-occurrence clusters. According to the study, roughly 180 TCR beta chains were cytomegalovirus-associated. Most of the CMV-associated TCR beta chains (in a later analysis) appeared to be HLA-restricted.

The primer mix had 60 Vbeta and 13 Jbeta primers. Profiled with immunoSEQ multiplex PCR; TCRdb holds only in-frame clones, not every one. This sample has around 250,000 clones; approximately 80% occur once, and the top ten carry 8%. Per germline, CDR1 SGHAT and CDR2 FQNNGV. Trimming pared 1 base from V and 0 bases from J, leaving 21 bases between. The CDR3 is made up of 19 amino acids. The genes are TRBV11-2 and TRBJ1-1, with D possibly matching TRBD1 (5 bases). This receptor was obtained from a woman aged 55-69 years in good health and CMV-seropositive. Material for sequencing was PBMCs. CDR3 DNA sequence: TGTGCCAGCAGCTTAGGGTTCAGGTTGGACACCGGGCTGAACACTGAAGCTTTCTTT. This codes for CASSLGFRLDTGLNTEAFF.